A selection of T cell receptor beta chains follows, all from one sample in a study of blood T cell repertoires in COVID-19. The method was immunoSEQ multiplex PCR; TCRdb's version includes in-frame clones alone and lacks a portion of them. The repertoire consists of 60,000 to 75,000 clones, with 76% occurring once and the leading ten covering 50%. The sequenced sample was peripheral blood. Receptors originate from an elderly woman with acute or convalescent COVID-19. Each CDR3 is given without its conserved first and last residue. A D gene is named only where the DNA matches it firmly.

V gene	D gene	J gene	CDR3 protein
TRBV12-3/TRBV12-4	NA	TRBJ1-1	ASKDWATEAF
TRBV5-1	NA	TRBJ2-2	ASSDRGLNTGELF
TRBV28	TRBD1	TRBJ1-6	ASSPDRVAPLH
TRBV19	TRBD1	TRBJ2-7	ASSITDRGGYEQY
TRBV29-1	NA	TRBJ2-1	SETPVAGSSYNEQF
TRBV19	TRBD1	TRBJ2-4	ASSIGQGVSGNIQY
TRBV27	TRBD1	TRBJ1-1	ASSYSGTVNTEAF
TRBV19	TRBD2	TRBJ2-7	ASSFPSGRANPWPYEQY
TRBV28	TRBD2	TRBJ2-5	ASSPAGGGQETQY
TRBV6-2/TRBV6-3	TRBD1	TRBJ1-5	ASSQGTGTVYNQPQH